This TCR beta chain is drawn from a study of blood T cell repertoires in COVID-19. Study-level background: The study drew acute and convalescent COVID-19 samples from the United States, Italy and Spain. PBMCs, B-cell-depleted T cells, or T cells were the source of the cDNA or gDNA that made up the material.

In the original workflow: Amplified reference gene primers provided the basis for estimating nucleated cell counts. TCRdb keeps only in-frame clones here, not all; method: immunoSEQ multiplex PCR. V, J and clone size are those of that table, while D and trimming were read from the DNA. The sample comprises about 270,000 clones, around nine tenths of which are singletons, and 1.5% to 2% rests with the top ten. Sequencing was done on a sample of peripheral blood. The sequence was obtained from an older woman who had recovered from COVID-19.

The CDR3 here is CASSSRDYGRGYNEQFF. The CDR3 DNA reads TGTGCCAGCAGTTCCCGGGACTACGGAAGGGGTTACAATGAGCAGTTCTTC. V gene TRBV28 combines with J gene TRBJ2-1; the match to TRBD2 covers 7 bases. CDR3 length: 17 amino acids. Trimming cost V 4 bases and J 4 bases; bases outside gene matches: 13. Looked up from germline, CDR1 is MDHEN and CDR2 is SYDVKM. The complete variable domain, with remaining parts taken from reference TRBV28 and TRBJ2-1, reads DVKVTQSSRYLVKRTGEKVFLECVQDMDHENMFWYRQDPGLGLRLIYFSYDVKMKEKGDIPEGYSVSREKKERFSLILESASTNQTSMYLCASSSRDYGRGYNEQFFGPGTRLTVL.